One and the same sample provided the 18 T cell receptor beta chains below, sequenced in a study of blood T cells in healthy people across ages. A J-beta primer mix and a sample-barcoded 5' primer were used in a second PCR of roughly 7 to 12 cycles. Each CDR3 protein is one row after TCRdb ran MiXCR on the 5' RACE reads. The sample consists of 700,000 or so distinct CDR3 sequences, around 38% of them appearing once. Sequenced: blood. The receptors stem from a man of 80 years or more in good health.

The chain joins TRBV6-2 or TRBV6-3 to TRBJ2-2; D not certain. V was pared by 2 bases and J by 8 bases, with 15 bases between. CDR1 and CDR2 from the germline V gene are MNHEY and SVGEGT. The CDR3 is 15 residues long. The CDR3 loop is CASSYDLTASGELFF. The CDR3 DNA is TGTGCCAGCAGTTACGATCTTACGGCGTCTGGGGAGCTGTTTTTT.

This clonotype was picked up many times. The rearrangement links TRBV11-1 to TRBJ1-2, with a weak D call TRBD1 (6 bases). V lost 3 bases to trimming and J lost 4 bases, with 9 bases between them. This CDR3 is 13 amino acids long. CDR1 is SGHAT and CDR2 is FQDESV in the germline V gene (reference sequence). In DNA form, the CDR3 reads TGTGCCAGCAGCTTTGGGACAACCTATGGCTACACCTTC. Translated, it gives CASSFGTTYGYTF.

The rearrangement joins TRBV7-9 to TRBJ2-6; D gene unclear. This CDR3 contains 18 residues. Germline CDR1 SEHNR, CDR2 FQNEAQ (reference sequence). V lost 5 bases and J lost 0, with 17 bases in between. CDR3 bases: TGTGCCAGCAGCCGAATCGCGCGTCTCAGCTCTGGGGCCAACGTCCTGACTTTC. It translates to CASSRIARLSSGANVLTF.

The chain's CDR3 is CASSLDAHSGTVDTQYF. The CDR3 nucleotides read TGTGCCAGCAGCCTCGACGCCCATAGCGGGACTGTAGATACGCAGTATTTT. This chain uses TRBV7-8 with TRBJ2-3; TRBD2 agrees at 8 bases. Trimming cost V 5 bases and J 5 bases; bases outside gene matches: 15. Germline V CDR1 and CDR2: SGHVS, FQNEAQ. The CDR3 contains 17 residues.

The rearrangement links TRBV20-1 to TRBJ1-6, with D possibly being TRBD1 (5 bases). Deletions cut 3 bases from V and 5 bases from J, with 14 bases between. Germline V CDR1 and CDR2: DFQATT, SNEGSKA (reference sequence). The CDR3 runs to 15 residues. Here the CDR3 reads CSAREPGHDNSPLHF. In DNA form, the CDR3 reads TGCAGTGCTAGGGAACCCGGACACGATAATTCACCCCTCCACTTT.

The genes are TRBV20-1 and TRBJ2-3; 9 bases map to TRBD1. V was clipped by 0 bases and J by 2 bases; unmatched bases: 9. This CDR3 has 17 residues. The germline gives CDR1 DFQATT, CDR2 SNEGSKA (reference sequence). The CDR3, as DNA: TGCAGTGCTAGAGATCGCAGGGGACAGGGTTTCACAGATACGCAGTATTTT. Protein product: CSARDRRGQGFTDTQYF.

The rearrangement joins TRBV24-1 to TRBJ2-1, with 8 bases identical to TRBD1. The CDR3 runs to 16 residues. CDR1 is KGHDR, CDR2 SFDVKD, per germline. Germline trimming cut 4 bases from V and 0 bases from J; bases unmatched to any gene: 4. The CDR3 region is CATSDADRGSYNEQFF. The CDR3 nucleotides are TGTGCCACCAGTGACGCAGACAGGGGCTCCTACAATGAGCAGTTCTTC.

The rearrangement links TRBV27 to TRBJ2-7; 7 positions match TRBD1. The CDR3 has 12 amino acids. The V and J ends lost 4 bases and 9 bases, in that order; junction bases with no gene match: 6. Per the germline V gene, CDR1 is MNHEY and CDR2 is SMNVEV (reference sequence). CDR3 nucleotide sequence: TGTGCCAGCAGTTCCCGGACAGGTGTGCAGTACTTC. It yields the protein CASSSRTGVQYF.

In regard to this clonotype: Given a much more abundant clone one base away, this may be a read error. The V call is TRBV6-1, the J call TRBJ2-1; TRBD1 aligns across 8 bases. This CDR3 has 15 amino acids. CDR1 and CDR2 (germline): MNHNS, SASEGT. The CDR3: CASSPPGTGFNEQVF. Here the CDR3 DNA reads TGTGCCAGCAGCCCGCCCGGGACAGGTTTCAATGAGCAGGTCTTC.

This clonotype has at least ten counts. Here the CDR3 reads CASSLASGSGYNEQFF. CDR3 in DNA: TGTGCCAGCAGCTTGGCTAGCGGGAGCGGCTACAATGAGCAGTTCTTC. This chain links TRBV7-3 with TRBJ2-1; 10 bases are a match to TRBD2. The CDR3 consists of 16 residues. In germline, CDR1 is SGHTA, CDR2 FQGTGA. Trimming removed 3 bases from V and 3 bases from J; junction bases left unmatched: 5.

This clonotype was seen just once. The chain links TRBV7-9 to TRBJ2-1, with D maybe TRBD1 (6 bases). The V and J ends lost 1 base and 4 bases respectively, with 11 bases between them. Germline V gene sequence: CDR1 SEHNR, CDR2 FQNEAQ (reference sequence). The CDR3 sequence is 15 residues long. The DNA for the CDR3 is TGTGCCAGCAGCTTAGGGGGACACGTATACAATGAGCAGTTCTTC. Residues: CASSLGGHVYNEQFF.

The chain joins TRBV7-9 to TRBJ2-2; 14 bases align to TRBD2. In germline, CDR1 is SEHNR, CDR2 FQNEAQ (reference sequence). Trimming cost V 5 bases and J 0 bases; bases outside gene matches: 2. This CDR3 is built from 17 residues. This CDR3 is CASSRLAGGTNTGELFF. CDR3 coding DNA: TGTGCCAGCAGCCGACTAGCGGGAGGGACGAACACCGGGGAGCTGTTTTTT.

The gene calls are TRBV25-1 and TRBJ1-2, with 11 positions matching TRBD1. The CDR3 consists of 15 residues. CDR1 and CDR2 (germline): MGHDK, SYGVNS. The V and J ends lost 2 bases and 5 bases, in that order; junction bases with no gene match: 4. This CDR3 is CASSETDRGHYGYTF. CDR3 in DNA: TGTGCCAGCAGTGAAACGGACAGGGGGCATTATGGCTACACCTTC.

CDR3 protein: CASRPGTGRDSKETQYF. The CDR3 DNA follows: TGTGCCAGCAGACCCGGGACAGGGCGAGATTCGAAAGAGACCCAGTACTTC. The chain combines TRBV6-6 with TRBJ2-5; 9 bases match TRBD1. This CDR3 region has 17 residues. The germline gives CDR1 MNHNY, CDR2 SVGAGI (reference sequence). V lost 6 bases to trimming and J lost 3 bases; unmatched junction nucleotides: 14.

This clonotype was detected only a few times. V gene TRBV6-2 or TRBV6-3 combines with J gene TRBJ2-1; D is perhaps TRBD1 (6 bases). V lost 4 bases, J lost 0 bases, and 13 bases lay in between. The germline CDR1 and CDR2 sequences are MNHEY and SVGEGT. This CDR3 has 16 amino acids. Written as DNA, the CDR3 is TGTGCCAGCAGTTCACAGGACAGCCGCTCCTACAATGAGCAGTTCTTC. Its translation is CASSSQDSRSYNEQFF.

The chain uses TRBV12-3 or TRBV12-4 and TRBJ2-5; the match to TRBD2 covers 7 bases. The CDR3 spans 12 residues. V trimming: 2 bases; J trimming: 11 bases; junction bases outside the gene matches: 5. For the CDR3, the DNA is TGTGCCAGCAGTTTATGGCCGCGGGAGCAGTACTTC. Its protein product is CASSLWPREQYF.

To note about this clonotype: A clone one base away is much larger, so this may be a read error. J is TRBJ2-5 and V is TRBV7-2; 8 positions match TRBD1. The DNA end lines up better with TRBJ2-7; the J call may be wrong. The CDR3 length is 14 residues. Germline CDR1 and CDR2: SGHTA and FQGNSA. The CDR3 protein is CASSLPGQVSEQYF. CDR3 sequence (DNA): TGTGCCAGCAGCCTACCGGGACAGGTCAGCGAGCAGTACTTC.

This clonotype came up a few times. The V gene is TRBV5-1, the J gene TRBJ2-5; 8 nucleotides line up with TRBD2. CDR1 is SGHRS, CDR2 YFSETQ, per germline. With 3 bases clipped from V and 2 bases from J, the junction kept 9 bases outside the gene matches. The CDR3 has 16 amino acids. As DNA, the CDR3 is TGCGCCAGCAGCTGGATAGCGGGGCCAACACAAGAGACCCAGTACTTC. Translating it yields CASSWIAGPTQETQYF.